Listed below are T cell receptor beta chains from one sample, sequenced in a study of blood T cells in healthy people across ages. One entry per CDR3 protein results from TCRdb running MiXCR on the 5' RACE reads. The repertoire consists of about 1.6 million distinct CDR3 sequences, with roughly 32% occurring once and the leading ten covering 10% to 12%. Sequences were obtained from blood. These receptors were taken from a woman aged 25 to 39 in good health. Each CDR3 is given with its conserved first and last residue.

cdr3_length	v_call	j_call	cdr3_aa
15	TRBV20-1	TRBJ2-3	CSARVRGGRPDTQYF
15	TRBV4-1	TRBJ1-4	CASSGYRGINGKLFF
14	TRBV29-1	TRBJ2-7	CSVDQGPESYEQYF
15	TRBV7-8	TRBJ2-1	CASSLDPSLNNEQFF
16	TRBV6-5	TRBJ2-3	CASSNPTGALADTQYF
12	TRBV5-6	TRBJ2-5	CTSSFVEETQYF
13	TRBV2	TRBJ1-5	CASSDSDYQPQHF
15	TRBV5-5	TRBJ2-1	CASSLVHRGNNEQFF
16	TRBV6-1	TRBJ2-3	CASSEGGGPNTDTQYF
13	TRBV6-5	TRBJ2-3	CASSRGTSETQYF
15	TRBV7-6	TRBJ2-1	CASSSVGTSYNEQFF
14	TRBV6-1	TRBJ1-1	CASSVRTGVSEAFF
16	TRBV7-3	TRBJ1-6	CASSSTGVLSSSPLHF
12	TRBV12-3/TRBV12-4	TRBJ2-7	CASSLAGEKQYF
11	TRBV6-1	TRBJ1-1	CASSDVTEAFF
14	TRBV13	TRBJ1-4	CASSPPGGTEKLFF
15	TRBV12-3/TRBV12-4	TRBJ2-5	CASSPGGVSQETQYF
14	TRBV7-9	TRBJ1-2	CASSFPGEPGGYTF
15	TRBV3-1	TRBJ2-3	CASSQELGRTDTQYF
14	TRBV30	TRBJ1-2	CAWTRDRGGYGYTF
13	TRBV7-2	TRBJ2-7	CASSLERSYEQYF
14	TRBV20-1	TRBJ1-1	CSARVNGGGFEAFF
15	TRBV15	TRBJ2-5	CATSKRPQGLETQYF
15	TRBV4-3	TRBJ2-2	CASSLAVLNTGELFF
15	TRBV20-1	TRBJ2-1	CSVRDHLKGHNEQFF
13	TRBV28	TRBJ1-3	CASSLSSGNTIYF
15	TRBV12-3/TRBV12-4	TRBJ2-1	CASSTTYGTYNEQFF
16	TRBV12-3/TRBV12-4	TRBJ2-3	CASILKGRTSTDTQYF
18	TRBV27	TRBJ2-1	CASSSLALRGSSYNEQFF
17	TRBV27	TRBJ1-5	CASSRTGGTYSNQPQHF
15	TRBV5-1	TRBJ1-2	CASSTRQFIGYGYTF
14	TRBV6-1	TRBJ1-2	CASSELQEYYGYTF
13	TRBV20-1	TRBJ1-1	CSASRTPNTEAFF
15	TRBV3-1	TRBJ1-1	CASSRGQIMNTEAFF
14	TRBV6-6	TRBJ2-1	CTSSYSASGNEQFF
14	TRBV2	TRBJ1-2	CASSETDRAYGYTF
14	TRBV24-1	TRBJ2-7	CATSEGGTPYEQYF
13	TRBV19	TRBJ2-1	CASSHNSNNEQFF
16	TRBV27	TRBJ2-1	CASIQHGGSSYNEQFF
17	TRBV7-8	TRBJ2-7	CASSLGAGTGVIYEQYF
15	TRBV15	TRBJ1-5	CATSRDLTVAQPQHF
17	TRBV4-2	TRBJ2-2	CASSPTTLIQYTGELFF
14	TRBV6-5	TRBJ2-7	CASSYGGSYERQYF
14	TRBV27	TRBJ2-5	CASSLSAGRETQYF
12	TRBV11-2	TRBJ2-7	CASSQWSHEQYF
15	TRBV5-1	-	CASSLELGTEGEQYF
16	TRBV7-8	TRBJ1-1	CASSLAASLKDAEAFF
17	TRBV11-1	TRBJ2-2	CASSPPGGVRGTGELFF
18	TRBV11-2	TRBJ2-1	CASSLGPGDSSSYNEQFF
13	TRBV7-9	TRBJ1-1	CASTWGVDTEAFF